Given below is one T cell receptor (beta chain) in context. Antigen: not known. The sample comes from a study of T-cell reconstitution after alpha-beta-depleted transplantation in children. This CDR3 has 15 residues. Germline lookup yields CDR1 SGHVS and CDR2 FQNEAQ. The ends were cut back, 1 base at V and 3 bases at J, with 13 bases in the middle. General observations from the study: It was reported that alpha-beta T cells came from several hundred expanded graft clones (about two months after transplant). Fresh T-cell production supplied most of the T-cell counts and diversity seen one year after transplant. There were some patients whose high TCRbeta diversity at day 60 came from surviving recipient T cells and thymic progenitors.

Preparation of the TCRbeta library involved a method that used unique molecular identifiers. TCRdb recomputed calls from the PCR reads with MiXCR, one row per CDR3 protein. The sample yields fewer than 1 million distinct CDR3 sequences, about 16% seen once. The rearrangement joins TRBV7-8 to TRBJ2-7; D gene ambiguous. Sample: PBMCs, mostly from graft donor cells, taken 360 days after TCRalphabeta/CD19-depleted stem cell transplant. This clonotype was sampled from a male patient younger than 18 who had a stem cell transplant for acute lymphoblastic leukemia, so the T cells may come from the graft donor. The CDR3 DNA follows: TGTGCCAGCAGCTTAGGCGGCCGAAACCTCTACGAGCAGTACTTC. This sequence encodes CASSLGGRNLYEQYF. Full variable domain (missing parts from reference TRBV7-8 and TRBJ2-7): GAGVSQSPRYKVAKRGQDVALRCDPISGHVSLFWYQQALGQGPEFLTYFQNEAQLDKSGLPSDRFFAERPEGSVSTLKIQRTQQEDSAVYLCASSLGGRNLYEQYFGPGTRLTVT.